One sample yielded the 20 T cell receptor beta chains listed below, sequenced in a study of graft-versus-host responses after intestinal transplantation. Repertoires were generated with immunoSEQ multiplex PCR, while TCRdb's copy carries only in-frame clones and drops some. The sample contains 65,000 to 90,000 clones, approximately 89% of which appear only once. What these receptors recognize is not known. Sequencing used unstimulated CD8+ T cells sorted from spleen or lymph node cells, obtained before transplant. Receptors originate from a human donor who was the organ donor for an intestinal transplant.

The chain uses TRBV5-6 and TRBJ2-3, with no clear D. Trimming removed 2 bases at V and 3 bases at J, with 4 bases between. Looked up from germline, CDR1 is SGHDT and CDR2 is YYEEEE. The CDR3 loop spans 12 amino acids. For the CDR3, the DNA is TGTGCCAGCAGCTTCGGAACAGATACGCAGTATTTT. It codes for CASSFGTDTQYF. The full variable domain, with the rest looked up from reference TRBV5-6 and TRBJ2-3, is DAGVTQSPTHLIKTRGQQVTLRCSPKSGHDTVSWYQQALGQGPQFIFQYYEEEERQRGNFPDRFSGHQFPNYSSELNVNALLLGDSALYLCASSFGTDTQYFGPGTRLTVL.

The chain recombines TRBV4-1 with TRBJ1-5; tentative D call: TRBD1 (5 bases). CDR1 and CDR2 (germline): MGHRA, YSYEKL. The CDR3 contains 18 residues. The V end lost 1 base, the J end lost 0 bases, and 16 bases lay between the germline ends. The CDR3 region has the DNA TGCGCCAGCAGCCAAGGCAGCCCCGGGGGATATAGCAATCAGCCCCAGCATTTT. Its protein product is CASSQGSPGGYSNQPQHF.

V and J are TRBV5-1 and TRBJ2-5; D is ambiguous. V dropped 0 bases and J dropped 11 bases, with 17 bases sitting between them. Per the germline V gene, CDR1 is SGHRS and CDR2 is YFSETQ. This CDR3 spans 14 amino acids. CDR3: CASSLDSFSYEQYF. The CDR3, as DNA: TGCGCCAGCAGCTTGGACAGCTTCTCCTATGAGCAGTACTTC.

This chain uses TRBV4-1 with TRBJ1-1; tentative D call: TRBD1 (6 bases). From germline, CDR1 is MGHRA and CDR2 YSYEKL. The CDR3 has 13 amino acids. V was clipped by 4 bases and J by 5 bases, with 11 bases between them. The CDR3 spells CASSRRGRTEAFF. The CDR3 nucleotides are TGCGCCAGCAGCCGCAGGGGAAGGACTGAAGCTTTCTTT.

The rearrangement uses TRBV10-3 and TRBJ2-3, with 11 bases aligning to TRBD2. Trimming took 4 bases from V and 5 from J; bases not matched to a gene: 8. This CDR3 has 16 residues. Germline values: CDR1 ENHRY, CDR2 SYGVKD. This CDR3 reads CAISGVAGGMIDTQYF. In DNA form, the CDR3 reads TGTGCCATCAGTGGGGTAGCGGGGGGGATGATAGATACGCAGTATTTT.

The chain employs TRBV2 and TRBJ2-7; TRBD2 matches at 9 bases. Germline CDR1 is SNHLY and CDR2 is FYNNEI. V shed 2 bases and J 0 bases; nucleotides not matched to a gene: 8. The length of the CDR3 is 17 residues. CDR3 in amino acids: CASSEWLAGLASYEQYF. The CDR3 coding sequence is TGTGCCAGCAGTGAATGGCTAGCGGGGCTTGCCTCCTACGAGCAGTACTTC.

J is TRBJ1-1 and V is TRBV6-1; 9 bases align to TRBD1. Germline V gene data show CDR1 as MNHNS and CDR2 as SASEGT. The CDR3 length is 13 residues. J lost 4 bases, V lost 5 bases, and 2 bases had no gene match. CDR3 DNA: TGTGCCAGCAGTCGACAGGGGGGCACTGAAGCTTTCTTT. This gives the protein CASSRQGGTEAFF.

V usage is TRBV9 and J usage is TRBJ2-2; 13 bases map to TRBD2. The germline CDR1 and CDR2 sequences are SGDLS and YYNGEE. V was pared by 0 bases and J by 3 bases, with 2 bases of the junction left unmatched. This CDR3 is built from 17 residues. The CDR3: CASSVGGLAGHTGELFF. DNA of the CDR3: TGTGCCAGCAGCGTAGGGGGACTAGCGGGACACACCGGGGAGCTGTTTTTT.

This clone was counted a single time. The chain employs TRBV9 and TRBJ2-7; 8 nucleotides align to TRBD1. This CDR3 contains 14 residues. V was clipped by 4 bases and J by 6 bases; unmatched bases: 9. Germline assignment: CDR1 SGDLS and CDR2 YYNGEE. The CDR3, as DNA: TGTGCCAGCAGCCCCCAGGGGGCGGGCTCCGAGCAGTACTTC. It encodes CASSPQGAGSEQYF.

This sequence joins TRBV4-2 and TRBJ1-2; a weak D match, TRBD1 (5 bases). Germline V lookup: CDR1 LGHNA, CDR2 YNFKEQ. The germline V and J ends were trimmed by 3 bases and 4 bases, with 12 bases remaining between them. The CDR3 runs to 14 residues. CDR3 protein: CASSHPPGAYGYTF. CDR3 in DNA: TGTGCCAGCAGCCATCCCCCTGGGGCCTATGGCTACACCTTC.

As concerns this clone: Within the sample, other DNA sequences also encode this same CDR3. The gene calls are TRBV5-4 and TRBJ1-1; D remains unclear. CDR3 size: 11 residues. The germline gives CDR1 SGHNT, CDR2 YYREEE (reference sequence). V shed 5 bases and J shed 4 bases, with 6 bases lying between them. The CDR3: CASSLGTEAFF. The CDR3, as DNA: TGTGCCAGCAGTCTCGGCACTGAAGCTTTCTTT. Based on the CDR3 plus reference TRBV5-4 and TRBJ1-1, the full variable domain is ETGVTQSPTHLIKTRGQQVTLRCSSQSGHNTVSWYQQALGQGPQFIFQYYREEENGRGNFPPRFSGLQFPNYSSELNVNALELDDSALYLCASSLGTEAFFGQGTRLTVV.

This clone was seen a single time. The DNA of the CDR3 is TGCGCCAGCAGCCAGGTTGGCGGGGTCTACAATGAGCAGTTCTTC. Its translation: CASSQVGGVYNEQFF. The chain combines TRBV4-1 with TRBJ2-1; the D gene is possibly TRBD2 (6 bases). This CDR3 comprises 15 residues. Germline CDR1 MGHRA, CDR2 YSYEKL. Between the trimmed V and J ends, which lost 3 bases and 3 bases, there was a span of 12 bases.

This chain uses TRBV5-1 with TRBJ2-5, with D maybe TRBD1 (6 bases). V gave up 3 bases and J gave up 2 bases, with 14 bases separating them. The CDR3 totals 15 residues. Germline values: CDR1 SGHRS, CDR2 YFSETQ. The CDR3 DNA is TGCGCCAGCAGCTCCCCCGGGACATTGCAAGAGACCCAGTACTTC. It specifies CASSSPGTLQETQYF.

This chain connects TRBV19 to TRBJ1-1; D gene ambiguous. Germline lookup yields CDR1 LNHDA and CDR2 SQIVND (reference sequence). V was shortened by 3 bases and J by 4 bases, with 9 bases between the two germline ends. The CDR3 totals 13 residues. CDR3 sequence reads: CASSIREATEAFF. CDR3 sequence (DNA): TGTGCCAGTAGTATCCGGGAGGCCACTGAAGCTTTCTTT.

CDR3: CASSLNSAGDYGYTF. The CDR3 DNA is TGCGCCAGCAGCTTGAATTCCGCAGGGGACTATGGCTACACCTTC. This chain joins TRBV5-1 and TRBJ1-2; TRBD1 is a possible D gene (6 bases). Germline CDR1 is SGHRS and CDR2 is YFSETQ. The V gene lost 1 base and the J gene lost 3 bases, with 13 bases spanning the gap. The CDR3 is 15 residues long.

The rearrangement uses TRBV12-5 and TRBJ1-1, with D perhaps matching TRBD1 (6 bases). Looked up from germline, CDR1 is LGHNT and CDR2 is FRNRAP. CDR3 length: 19 amino acids. Trimming cost V 5 bases and J 1 base, with 26 bases left between them. In DNA form, the CDR3 reads TGTGCTAGTGGTCAACGACGGGGTTACGTAGGGGGTTGGAACACTGAAGCTTTCTTT. Protein product: CASGQRRGYVGGWNTEAFF. Looking up the rest from reference TRBV12-5 and TRBJ1-1 gives the full variable domain: DARVTQTPRHKVTEMGQEVTMRCQPILGHNTVFWYRQTMMQGLELLAYFRNRAPLDDSGMPKDRFSAEMPDATLATLKIQPSEPRDSAVYFCASGQRRGYVGGWNTEAFFGQGTRLTVV.

The rearrangement uses TRBV27 and TRBJ2-7; 7 bases are a match to TRBD1. Germline V lookup: CDR1 MNHEY, CDR2 SMNVEV (reference sequence). The V gene end was trimmed by 2 bases and the J gene end by 6 bases; junction bases not matched to a gene: 4. This CDR3 comprises 13 residues. CDR3 in DNA: TGTGCCAGCAGTTTACTAGGGGGCGGCGAGCAGTACTTC. This codes for CASSLLGGGEQYF.

This clone was recorded once. This CDR3 reads CASQGLVNTEAFF. As DNA, the CDR3 is TGCGCCTCACAGGGGTTGGTGAACACTGAAGCTTTCTTT. The V gene is TRBV4-1, the J gene TRBJ1-1, with 7 bases that match TRBD1. The V and J ends lost 11 bases and 0 bases, in that order; junction bases with no gene match: 6. The germline gives CDR1 MGHRA, CDR2 YSYEKL. The CDR3 extends over 13 amino acids.

The chain has TRBV5-1 and TRBJ1-2; D not certain. The CDR3 runs 14 residues. Deletions cut 0 bases from V and 3 bases from J, with 9 bases between. Germline V gives CDR1 SGHRS, CDR2 YFSETQ. The CDR3 DNA sequence: TGCGCCAGCAGCTTGGAGTTGGGAGACTATGGCTACACCTTC. Amino acids: CASSLELGDYGYTF.

The rearrangement joins TRBV12-5 to TRBJ1-1; a possible D gene is TRBD1 (5 bases). Germline V gene sequence: CDR1 LGHNT, CDR2 FRNRAP. V lost 1 base to trimming and J lost 0 bases, with 6 bases between them. The CDR3 runs to 14 residues. The CDR3 protein is CASGLDRMNTEAFF. In DNA form, the CDR3 reads TGTGCTAGTGGTTTGGACAGGATGAACACTGAAGCTTTCTTT.